This TCR beta chain was identified in a study of long-term antiretroviral therapy in people with HIV. Study findings and constraints: Regardless of time point, clones expanded before ART dominated the repertoire. Information on adherence to ART, viral resistance or therapy changes was unavailable.

V lost 2 bases, J lost 0 bases, and 8 bases lay in between. The CDR3 has 16 residues. Germline V CDR1 and CDR2: SEHNR, FQNEAQ (reference sequence). As concerns this clone: Its antigen is still unknown.

With survey level as its setting, the immunoSEQ assay was v3.0. This table comes from immunoSEQ multiplex PCR, and its TCRdb copy is limited to in-frame clones, with some not included. This sample has 30,000 to 50,000 clones, with 85% to 90% found just once. Material: unsorted PBMCs, obtained 1.2 years after starting antiretroviral therapy. The receptor was derived from a woman between 45 and 60 years old with HIV. The chain carries TRBV7-9 and TRBJ2-6; perhaps TRBD2 as D (6 bases). The CDR3 protein is CASSLRGISGANVLTF. The CDR3, as DNA: TGTGCCAGCAGCTTACGGGGGATCTCTGGGGCCAACGTCCTGACTTTC. The full variable domain, in which reference TRBV7-9 and TRBJ2-6 provide the parts outside the CDR3, is DTGVSQNPRHKITKRGQNVTFRCDPISEHNRLYWYRQTLGQGPEFLTYFQNEAQLEKSRLLSDRFSAERPKGSFSTLEIQRTEQGDSAMYLCASSLRGISGANVLTFGAGSRLTVL.